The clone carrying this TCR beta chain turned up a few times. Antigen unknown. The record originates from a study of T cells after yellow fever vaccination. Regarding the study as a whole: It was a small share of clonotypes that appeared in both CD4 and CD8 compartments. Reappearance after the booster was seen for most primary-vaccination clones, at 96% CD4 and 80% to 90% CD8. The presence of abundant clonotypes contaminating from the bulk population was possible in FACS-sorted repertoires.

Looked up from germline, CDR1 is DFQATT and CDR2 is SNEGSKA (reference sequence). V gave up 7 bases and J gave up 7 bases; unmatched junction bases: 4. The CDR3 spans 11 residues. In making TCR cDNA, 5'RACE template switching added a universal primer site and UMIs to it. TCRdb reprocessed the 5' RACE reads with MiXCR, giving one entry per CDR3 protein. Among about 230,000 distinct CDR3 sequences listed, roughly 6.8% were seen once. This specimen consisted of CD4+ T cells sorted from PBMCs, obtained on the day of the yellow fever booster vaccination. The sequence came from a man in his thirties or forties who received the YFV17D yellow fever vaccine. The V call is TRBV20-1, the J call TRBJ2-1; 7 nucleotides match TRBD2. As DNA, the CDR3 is TGCAGTGGGGCGGGAGCTAATGAGCAGTTCTTC. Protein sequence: CSGAGANEQFF.